This entry describes one T cell receptor (beta chain). The antigen remains unidentified. This CDR3 is built from 11 residues. From germline, CDR1 is SEHNR and CDR2 FQNEAQ (reference sequence). V lost 3 bases and J lost 10, with 7 bases in between. These data originate in a study of tumor-infiltrating lymphocytes in localized non-small cell lung cancer. Study in general: Several tumor histologies, both smoking statuses, and some post-neoadjuvant chemotherapy samples were included. Study-wide points: IM1 and IM2 tumors showed no difference in T-cell fraction. Technical variation could not be separated from intratumor heterogeneity here. TCR sequencing covered a subset of patients with enough tissue.

Sequenced by immunoSEQ multiplex PCR; TCRdb stores in-frame clones only, minus some. The sample records about 6,700 clones, 76% being singletons. The sample was uninvolved lung tissue not adjacent to the tumor. The chain is built from TRBV7-9 and TRBJ2-1, with unresolved D. The sequence came from a human donor with non-small cell lung cancer. CDR3 in DNA: TGTGCCAGCAGCTTTCCCGGAGAGCAGTTCTTC. Its translation is CASSFPGEQFF.